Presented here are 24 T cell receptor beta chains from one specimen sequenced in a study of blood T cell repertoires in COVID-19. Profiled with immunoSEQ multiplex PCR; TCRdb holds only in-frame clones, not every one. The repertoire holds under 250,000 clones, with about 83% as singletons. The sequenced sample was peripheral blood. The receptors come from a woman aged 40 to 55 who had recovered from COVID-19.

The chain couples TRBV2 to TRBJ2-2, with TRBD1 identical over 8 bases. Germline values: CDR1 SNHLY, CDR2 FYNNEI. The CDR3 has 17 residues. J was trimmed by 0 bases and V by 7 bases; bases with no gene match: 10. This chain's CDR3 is CASTWSGQEANTGELFF. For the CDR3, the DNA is TGTGCCAGCACTTGGTCGGGACAGGAGGCGAACACCGGGGAGCTGTTTTTT.

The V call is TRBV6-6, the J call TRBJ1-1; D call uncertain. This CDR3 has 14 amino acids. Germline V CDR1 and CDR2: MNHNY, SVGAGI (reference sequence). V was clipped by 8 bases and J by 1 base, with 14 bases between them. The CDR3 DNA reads TGTGCCAGCTCTTACGAGAGTCGGAACACTGAAGCTTTCTTT. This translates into CASSYESRNTEAFF.

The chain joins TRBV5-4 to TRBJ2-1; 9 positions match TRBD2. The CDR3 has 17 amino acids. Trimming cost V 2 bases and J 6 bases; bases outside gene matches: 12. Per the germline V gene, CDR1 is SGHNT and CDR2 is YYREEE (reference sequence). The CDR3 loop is CASSLAQSSGVGNEQFF. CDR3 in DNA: TGTGCCAGCAGCTTAGCTCAGTCTAGCGGGGTCGGCAATGAGCAGTTCTTC.

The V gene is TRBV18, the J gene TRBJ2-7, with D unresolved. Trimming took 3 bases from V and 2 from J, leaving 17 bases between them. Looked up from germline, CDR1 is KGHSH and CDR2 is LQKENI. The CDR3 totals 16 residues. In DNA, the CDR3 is TGTGCCAGCTCACCGGCGACATACCGGTTCCCCTACGAGCAGTACTTC. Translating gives CASSPATYRFPYEQYF.

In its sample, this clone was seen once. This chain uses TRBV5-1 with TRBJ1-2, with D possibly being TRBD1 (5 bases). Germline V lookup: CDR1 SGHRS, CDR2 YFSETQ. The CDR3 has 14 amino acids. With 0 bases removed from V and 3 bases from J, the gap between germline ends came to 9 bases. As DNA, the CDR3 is TGCGCCAGCAGCTTGGAGGGGACTGACTATGGCTACACCTTC. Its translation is CASSLEGTDYGYTF.

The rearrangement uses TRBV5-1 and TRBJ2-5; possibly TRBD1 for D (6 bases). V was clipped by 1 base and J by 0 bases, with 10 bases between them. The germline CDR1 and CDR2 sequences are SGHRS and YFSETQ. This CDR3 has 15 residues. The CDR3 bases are TGCGCCAGCAGCTTGCAGGGGACGTACCAAGAGACCCAGTACTTC. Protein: CASSLQGTYQETQYF.

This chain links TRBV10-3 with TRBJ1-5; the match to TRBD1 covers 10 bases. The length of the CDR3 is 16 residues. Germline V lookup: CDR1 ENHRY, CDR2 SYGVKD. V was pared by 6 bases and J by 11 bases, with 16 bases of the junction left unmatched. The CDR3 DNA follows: TGTGCCATCAGCCCAGACAGGGGGCCGGGAAGAACCTCCCAGCATTTT. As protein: CAISPDRGPGRTSQHF.

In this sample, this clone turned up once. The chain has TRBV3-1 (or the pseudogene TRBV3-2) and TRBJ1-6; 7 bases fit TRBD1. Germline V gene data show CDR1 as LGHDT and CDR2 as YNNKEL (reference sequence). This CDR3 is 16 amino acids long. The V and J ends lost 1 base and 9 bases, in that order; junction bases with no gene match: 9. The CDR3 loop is CASSQGRQGGISPLHF. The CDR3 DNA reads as TGTGCCAGCAGCCAAGGGAGACAGGGAGGAATTTCACCCCTCCACTTT.

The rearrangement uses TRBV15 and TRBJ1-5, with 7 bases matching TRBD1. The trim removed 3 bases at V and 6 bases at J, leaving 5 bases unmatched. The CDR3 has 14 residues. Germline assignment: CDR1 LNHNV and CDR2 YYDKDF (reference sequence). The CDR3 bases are TGTGCCACCAGCAGCGACAGGGAATCTCAGCCCCAGCATTTT. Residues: CATSSDRESQPQHF.

This CDR3 is CASSPPISGGPYF. As DNA, the CDR3 is TGTGCCAGCTCACCACCGATTAGCGGGGGGCCCTACTTC. The V and J genes are TRBV18 and TRBJ2-7, with 10 nucleotides matching TRBD2. The CDR3 runs to 13 residues. After removal of 0 bases from V and 13 bases from J, the junction contained 6 bases not matched to a gene. Germline V lookup: CDR1 KGHSH, CDR2 LQKENI.

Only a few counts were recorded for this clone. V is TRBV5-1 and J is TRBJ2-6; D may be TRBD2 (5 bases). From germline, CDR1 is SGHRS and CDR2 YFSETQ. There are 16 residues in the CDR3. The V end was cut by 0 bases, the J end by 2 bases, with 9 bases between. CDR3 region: CASSLGSDPGANVLTF. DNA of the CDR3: TGCGCCAGCAGCTTGGGTAGCGATCCTGGGGCCAACGTCCTGACTTTC.

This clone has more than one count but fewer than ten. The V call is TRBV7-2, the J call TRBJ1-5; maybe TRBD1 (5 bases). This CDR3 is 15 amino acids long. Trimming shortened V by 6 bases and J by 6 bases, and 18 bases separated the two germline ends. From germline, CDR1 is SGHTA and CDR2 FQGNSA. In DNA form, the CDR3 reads TGTGCCAGCAGGCCCCCTGGAGGGGAAGGTCAGCCCCAGCATTTT. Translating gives CASRPPGGEGQPQHF.

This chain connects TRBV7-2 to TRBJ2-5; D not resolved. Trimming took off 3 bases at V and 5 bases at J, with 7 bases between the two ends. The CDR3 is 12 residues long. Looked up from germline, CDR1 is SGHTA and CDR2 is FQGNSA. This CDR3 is CASSFPRETQYF. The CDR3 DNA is TGTGCCAGCAGCTTCCCCCGGGAGACCCAGTACTTC.

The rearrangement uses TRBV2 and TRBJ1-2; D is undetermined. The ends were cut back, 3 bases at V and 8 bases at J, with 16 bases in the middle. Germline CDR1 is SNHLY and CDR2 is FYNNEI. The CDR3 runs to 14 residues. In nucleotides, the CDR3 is TGTGCCAGCAGTGACTACGGGCCCGGGGAGGGCTACACCTTC. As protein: CASSDYGPGEGYTF.

In nucleotides, the CDR3 is TGTGCCAGCAGCGTAGGACAGGGGGCGATCTACGAGCAGTACTTC. This gives the protein CASSVGQGAIYEQYF. The chain couples TRBV2 to TRBJ2-7; TRBD1 agrees at 11 bases. This CDR3 region has 15 residues. With V trimmed by 6 bases and J by 3 bases, 7 bases remained unmatched. Germline lookup yields CDR1 SNHLY and CDR2 FYNNEI.

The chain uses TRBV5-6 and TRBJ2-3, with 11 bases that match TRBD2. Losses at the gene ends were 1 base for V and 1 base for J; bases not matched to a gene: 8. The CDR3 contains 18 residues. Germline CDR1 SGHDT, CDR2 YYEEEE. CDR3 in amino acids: CASSLRLAGGIGTDTQYF. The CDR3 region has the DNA TGTGCCAGCAGCTTGAGGCTAGCGGGGGGTATCGGCACAGATACGCAGTATTTT.

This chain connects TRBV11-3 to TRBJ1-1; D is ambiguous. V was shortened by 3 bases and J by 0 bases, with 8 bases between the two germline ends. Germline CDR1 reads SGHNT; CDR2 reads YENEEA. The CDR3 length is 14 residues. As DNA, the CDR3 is TGTGCCAGCAGCTTTTCAGGCTTGAACACTGAAGCTTTCTTT. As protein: CASSFSGLNTEAFF.

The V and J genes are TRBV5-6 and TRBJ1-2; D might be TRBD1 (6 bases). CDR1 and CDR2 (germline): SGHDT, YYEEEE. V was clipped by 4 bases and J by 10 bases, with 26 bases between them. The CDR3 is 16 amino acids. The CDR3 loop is CASSPTLTDSTSIYTF. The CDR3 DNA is TGTGCCAGCAGCCCGACTTTAACGGACAGTACCTCAATCTACACCTTC.

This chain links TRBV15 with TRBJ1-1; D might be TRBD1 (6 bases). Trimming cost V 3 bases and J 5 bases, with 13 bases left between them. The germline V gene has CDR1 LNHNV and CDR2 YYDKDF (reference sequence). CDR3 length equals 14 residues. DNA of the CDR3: TGTGCCACCAGCAGTCACGGGGGGGCGACTGAAGCTTTCTTT. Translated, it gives CATSSHGGATEAFF.

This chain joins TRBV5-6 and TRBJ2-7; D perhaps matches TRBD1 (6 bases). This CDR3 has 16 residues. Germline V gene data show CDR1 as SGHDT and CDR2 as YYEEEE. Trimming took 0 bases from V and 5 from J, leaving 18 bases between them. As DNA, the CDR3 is TGTGCCAGCAGCTTGGGGTTAGGACAGACATCAGACGAGCAGTACTTC. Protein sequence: CASSLGLGQTSDEQYF. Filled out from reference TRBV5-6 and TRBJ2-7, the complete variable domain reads DAGVTQSPTHLIKTRGQQVTLRCSPKSGHDTVSWYQQALGQGPQFIFQYYEEEERQRGNFPDRFSGHQFPNYSSELNVNALLLGDSALYLCASSLGLGQTSDEQYFGPGTRLTVT.

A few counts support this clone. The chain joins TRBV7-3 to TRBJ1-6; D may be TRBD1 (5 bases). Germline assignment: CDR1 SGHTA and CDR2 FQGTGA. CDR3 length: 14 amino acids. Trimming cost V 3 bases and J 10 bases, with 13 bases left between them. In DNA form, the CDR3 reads TGTGCCAGCAGCTTCCAGGGAACTGGGTCACCCCTCCACTTT. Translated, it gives CASSFQGTGSPLHF.

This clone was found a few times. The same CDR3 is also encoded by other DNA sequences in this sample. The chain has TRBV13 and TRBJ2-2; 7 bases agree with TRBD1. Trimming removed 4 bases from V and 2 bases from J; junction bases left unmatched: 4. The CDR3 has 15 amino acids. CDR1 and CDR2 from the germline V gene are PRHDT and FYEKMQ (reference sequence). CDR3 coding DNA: TGTGCCAGCAGCTCCCGGGACAGAAACACCGGGGAGCTGTTTTTT. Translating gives CASSSRDRNTGELFF.

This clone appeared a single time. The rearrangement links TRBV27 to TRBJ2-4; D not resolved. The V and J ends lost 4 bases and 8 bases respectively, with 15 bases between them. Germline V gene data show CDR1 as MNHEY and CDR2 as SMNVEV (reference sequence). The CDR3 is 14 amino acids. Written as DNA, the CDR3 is TGTGCCAGCAGTTCTAAGACGCGGAGAGACATTCAGTACTTC. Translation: CASSSKTRRDIQYF.

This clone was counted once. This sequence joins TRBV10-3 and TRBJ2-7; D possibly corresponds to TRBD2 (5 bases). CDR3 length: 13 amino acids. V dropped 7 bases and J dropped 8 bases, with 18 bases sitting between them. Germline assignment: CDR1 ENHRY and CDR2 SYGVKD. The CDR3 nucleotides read TGTGCCATCAACGAGGGCTTGGGTGGAAAGCAGTACTTC. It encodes CAINEGLGGKQYF.